This entry concerns a single T cell receptor (beta chain). Its antigen is still unknown. This sample stems from a study of T cells in Graves' hyperthyroidism and ophthalmopathy. Clinical symptoms, serum thyroxine and TRAb, thyroid ultrasound and orbital computed tomography were used for the diagnoses. PBMCs were obtained from 9.5 to 10 ml fresh peripheral blood. Study outcomes and limitations: Model predictions of ophthalmopathy came a median approximately 6.5 months before onset. Peripheral blood also featured most of the thyroid clonotypes expanded above 0.001.

RNA transcripts served as the template for amplifying TCR beta CDR3 regions. The HTBI primer set was used in a first-round RT-PCR of the TCR CDR3. TCRdb reprocessed the multiplex PCR reads with MiXCR, giving one entry per CDR3 protein. The sample includes around 490,000 distinct CDR3 sequences, 15% to 20% of them seen just once. The CDR3 runs 13 residues. Germline CDR1 is DFQATT and CDR2 is SNEGSKA (reference sequence). The ends lost 6 bases at V and 7 bases at J; junction bases unmatched: 11. This chain joins TRBV20-1 and TRBJ2-7; 8 bases fit TRBD2. This TCR was recovered from a man aged 35 to 55 with Graves' ophthalmopathy. Material for sequencing was blood. CDR3 sequence: CSAAGTRNQEQYF. CDR3 DNA: TGCAGTGCGGCCGGGACTAGGAATCAAGAGCAGTACTTC.